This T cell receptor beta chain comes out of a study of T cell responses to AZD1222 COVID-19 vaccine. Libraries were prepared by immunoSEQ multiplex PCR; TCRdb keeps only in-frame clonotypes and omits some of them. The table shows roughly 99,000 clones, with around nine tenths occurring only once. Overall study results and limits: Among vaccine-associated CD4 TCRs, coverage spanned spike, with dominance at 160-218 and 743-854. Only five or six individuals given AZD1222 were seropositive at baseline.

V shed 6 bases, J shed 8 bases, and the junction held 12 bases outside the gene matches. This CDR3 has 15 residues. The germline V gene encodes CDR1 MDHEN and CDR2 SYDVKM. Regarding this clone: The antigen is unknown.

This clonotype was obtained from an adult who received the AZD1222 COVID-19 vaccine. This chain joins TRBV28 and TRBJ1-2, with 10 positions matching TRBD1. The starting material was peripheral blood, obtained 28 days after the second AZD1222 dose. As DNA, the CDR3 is TGTGCCAGCAGACACAGGGACAGGGGAATTTTGGGCTACACCTTC. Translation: CASRHRDRGILGYTF.